A single sample is the source of the 31 T cell receptor beta chains below, sequenced in a study of blood T cell repertoires in COVID-19. Assay used: immunoSEQ multiplex PCR; TCRdb lists only in-frame clones, some missing. The table has fewer than 100,000 clones, around 75% seen once; the top ten hold around 22%. Material for sequencing was peripheral blood. The receptors stem from a man between 70 and 80 years old with acute or convalescent COVID-19.

This rearrangement joins TRBV5-4 to TRBJ1-5, with D perhaps matching TRBD1 (5 bases). The CDR3 has 15 amino acids. CDR1 is SGHNT and CDR2 is YYREEE in the germline V gene (reference sequence). Trimming took 1 base from V and 2 from J, leaving 10 bases between them. CDR3 sequence reads: CASSLQGLGNQPQHF. The CDR3 nucleotides are TGTGCCAGCAGCTTGCAGGGATTAGGCAATCAGCCCCAGCATTTT. Looking up the rest from reference TRBV5-4 and TRBJ1-5 gives the full variable domain: ETGVTQSPTHLIKTRGQQVTLRCSSQSGHNTVSWYQQALGQGPQFIFQYYREEENGRGNFPPRFSGLQFPNYSSELNVNALELDDSALYLCASSLQGLGNQPQHFGDGTRLSIL.

The chain employs TRBV5-1 and TRBJ2-1, with 10 nucleotides matching TRBD2. CDR3 size: 16 residues. The germline V gene has CDR1 SGHRS and CDR2 YFSETQ. Trimming removed 4 bases from V and 6 bases from J; junction bases left unmatched: 10. The CDR3 reads CASSALGLADPNEQFF. The DNA for the CDR3 is TGCGCCAGCAGCGCATTAGGACTAGCGGATCCCAATGAGCAGTTCTTC. Variable domain in full (rest from reference TRBV5-1 and TRBJ2-1): KAGVTQTPRYLIKTRGQQVTLSCSPISGHRSVSWYQQTPGQGLQFLFEYFSETQRNKGNFPGRFSGRQFSNSRSEMNVSTLELGDSALYLCASSALGLADPNEQFFGPGTRLTVL.

This clone was seen only once. The V gene is TRBV24-1, the J gene TRBJ2-2, with 7 bases aligning to TRBD2. The CDR3 loop spans 18 amino acids. CDR1 and CDR2 from the germline V gene are KGHDR and SFDVKD. V shed 4 bases and J 6 bases; nucleotides not matched to a gene: 16. CDR3 residues: CATSDPKPGTSVAGELFF. DNA of the CDR3: TGTGCCACCAGTGACCCCAAACCGGGAACTAGCGTGGCCGGGGAGCTGTTTTTT.

V gene TRBV5-6 combines with J gene TRBJ1-5; D uncertain. The CDR3 is 13 amino acids. V was trimmed by 0 bases and J by 9 bases, leaving 10 bases between them. Germline-derived CDR1 and CDR2 are SGHDT and YYEEEE. CDR3 DNA sequence: TGTGCCAGCAGCTTGGCCGTCGGGAGGCCCCAGCATTTT. It is translated as CASSLAVGRPQHF.

This clone has a handful of counts. The chain couples TRBV20-1 to TRBJ1-2; the D is unclear. The CDR3 totals 10 residues. Germline V gene lookup returns CDR1 DFQATT and CDR2 SNEGSKA (reference sequence). CDR3 in amino acids: CGVAGRGYTF. The CDR3 bases are TGCGGGGTCGCCGGGAGAGGCTACACCTTC.

V gene TRBV30 combines with J gene TRBJ1-5; D possibly corresponds to TRBD1 (6 bases). Trimming pared 2 bases from V and 2 bases from J, leaving 13 bases between. Germline V CDR1 and CDR2: GTSNPN, SVGIG (reference sequence). This CDR3 is built from 15 residues. The CDR3 sequence is CAWSLPYRGNQPQHF. In DNA form, the CDR3 reads TGTGCCTGGAGTCTCCCCTACAGGGGCAATCAGCCCCAGCATTTT. Using reference TRBV30 and TRBJ1-5 for the parts outside the CDR3, the full variable domain is SQTIHQWPATLVQPVGSPLSLECTVEGTSNPNLYWYRQAAGRGLQLLFYSVGIGQISSEVPQNLSASRPQDRQFILSSKKLLLSDSGFYLCAWSLPYRGNQPQHFGDGTRLSIL.

The chain combines TRBV6-6 with TRBJ2-1; 8 bases fit TRBD2. The CDR3 loop spans 17 amino acids. The J segment lost 6 bases and the V segment lost 5 bases, leaving 15 bases of the junction unmatched. Germline CDR1 MNHNY, CDR2 SVGAGI (reference sequence). The CDR3 DNA reads TGTGCCAGCAGTCTACATAGCGGGGAGGGGTTGGGCAATGAGCAGTTCTTC. Amino acid sequence: CASSLHSGEGLGNEQFF.

The sample holds one count of this clone. V is TRBV4-1 and J is TRBJ2-2; the match to TRBD1 covers 7 bases. The V gene end was trimmed by 5 bases and the J gene end by 0 bases; junction bases not matched to a gene: 6. The CDR3 has 16 amino acids. From germline, CDR1 is MGHRA and CDR2 YSYEKL. CDR3 in DNA: TGCGCCAGCAGCGCCCGGACAGGTACGAACACCGGGGAGCTGTTTTTT. It encodes CASSARTGTNTGELFF.

The chain carries TRBV28 and TRBJ2-7, with a possible D match to TRBD1 (6 bases). Trimming shortened V by 9 bases and J by 2 bases, and 17 bases separated the two germline ends. CDR3 length equals 14 residues. Germline CDR1 and CDR2: MDHEN and SYDVKM. CDR3 bases: TGTGCCAGTAACGAGTCAGGGGCGACCTACGAGCAGTACTTC. Residues: CASNESGATYEQYF.

Only a few counts were recorded for this clone. The chain is built from TRBV28 and TRBJ1-5; D is possibly TRBD1 (5 bases). The CDR3 extends over 14 amino acids. Germline CDR1 is MDHEN and CDR2 is SYDVKM. Deletions cut 6 bases from V and 3 bases from J, with 12 bases between. Here the CDR3 reads CASSLTAPNQPQHF. In DNA, the CDR3 is TGTGCCAGCAGCTTGACAGCCCCCAATCAGCCCCAGCATTTT.

The chain is built from TRBV11-2 and TRBJ2-7, with TRBD2 identical over 12 bases. Germline CDR1 reads SGHAT; CDR2 reads FQNNGV. V lost 4 bases, J lost 8 bases, and 6 bases stayed unmatched. CDR3 length equals 14 residues. CDR3 coding DNA: TGTGCCAGCAGCTCTCTAGCGGGAGGGCACAAGCAGTACTTC. As protein: CASSSLAGGHKQYF.

In nucleotides, the CDR3 is TGTGCCAGCAGCCAAGCCCCACAGAAGAGTGAAGCTTTCTTT. This encodes CASSQAPQKSEAFF. The chain employs TRBV3-1 (or the pseudogene TRBV3-2) and TRBJ1-1, with D hard to call. V was cut by 1 base and J by 7 bases, with 13 bases left in between. The germline CDR1 and CDR2 sequences are LGHDT and YNNKEL (reference sequence). CDR3 length equals 14 residues.

V is TRBV27 and J is TRBJ1-6; no reliable D call. V was pared by 0 bases and J by 9 bases, with 24 bases between. CDR3 length equals 19 residues. Germline CDR1 MNHEY, CDR2 SMNVEV (reference sequence). This CDR3 is CASSLSKRGLDDISSPLHF. The CDR3 region has the DNA TGTGCCAGCAGTTTATCGAAACGGGGTTTAGATGACATTAGTTCACCCCTCCACTTT.

J is TRBJ2-2 and V is TRBV9, with D uncertain. CDR1 and CDR2 (germline): SGDLS, YYNGEE. The V end was cut by 2 bases, the J end by 0 bases, with 8 bases between. The CDR3 has 15 residues. The CDR3 spells CASSVDTPNTGELFF. For the CDR3, the DNA is TGTGCCAGCAGCGTTGACACACCGAACACCGGGGAGCTGTTTTTT.

The chain has TRBV5-8 and TRBJ2-3, with 12 nucleotides matching TRBD2. V trimming: 2 bases; J trimming: 3 bases; junction bases outside the gene matches: 7. The CDR3 covers 17 residues. In germline, CDR1 is SGHTS, CDR2 YDEGEE. CDR3 nucleotides: TGTGCCAGCAGCTTAGGACTAGCGGGGAGATCGACAGATACGCAGTATTTT. The encoded protein is CASSLGLAGRSTDTQYF.

This chain links TRBV6-5 with TRBJ2-7; 11 bases are a match to TRBD1. V gave up 0 bases and J gave up 3 bases; unmatched junction bases: 4. This CDR3 is built from 16 residues. CDR1 is MNHEY, CDR2 SVGAGI, per germline. CDR3 region: CASSYSSGTGGYEQYF. CDR3 DNA sequence: TGTGCCAGCAGTTACTCGTCCGGGACAGGGGGCTACGAGCAGTACTTC.

This clone was counted a single time. For the CDR3, the DNA is TGCGCCAGCAGCCAACCCGGGGGAGGGCCAGAGACCCAGTACTTC. Its translation is CASSQPGGGPETQYF. The V gene is TRBV4-1, the J gene TRBJ2-5; 7 bases map to TRBD2. The CDR3 sequence is 15 residues long. V dropped 2 bases and J dropped 4; count of bases not matched to a gene: 7. The germline CDR1 and CDR2 sequences are MGHRA and YSYEKL.

CDR3 residues: CAWNTGHNSPLHF. As DNA, the CDR3 is TGTGCCTGGAATACAGGGCACAATTCACCCCTCCACTTT. The chain recombines TRBV30 with TRBJ1-6, with TRBD1 as a possible D gene (6 bases). Germline loops: CDR1 GTSNPN, CDR2 SVGIG (reference sequence). V was shortened by 4 bases and J by 7 bases, with 11 bases between the two germline ends. This CDR3 contains 13 residues.

J is TRBJ2-3 and V is TRBV11-2, with 8 positions matching TRBD2. The CDR3 length is 16 residues. Germline V gene lookup returns CDR1 SGHAT and CDR2 FQNNGV. After removal of 2 bases from V and 0 bases from J, the junction contained 4 bases not matched to a gene. CDR3 in DNA: TGTGCCAGCAGCTTAACTAGCGGAACTAGCACAGATACGCAGTATTTT. It encodes CASSLTSGTSTDTQYF.

This clone was seen once. V gene TRBV19 combines with J gene TRBJ1-2, with a possible D match to TRBD1 (6 bases). CDR1 is LNHDA, CDR2 SQIVND, per germline (reference sequence). The V and J ends lost 4 bases and 0 bases respectively, with 9 bases between them. The CDR3 is made up of 14 amino acids. CDR3 residues: CASSKGVTNYGYTF. The DNA for the CDR3 is TGTGCCAGTAGTAAGGGGGTTACTAACTATGGCTACACCTTC.

This chain uses TRBV7-2 with TRBJ2-1; 11 nucleotides line up with TRBD1. This CDR3 spans 14 amino acids. The germline gives CDR1 SGHTA, CDR2 FQGNSA. With V trimmed by 5 bases and J by 8 bases, 5 bases remained unmatched. The CDR3 coding sequence is TGTGCCAGCAGCAAGGACAGGGGGCGGGATGAGCAGTTCTTC. This encodes CASSKDRGRDEQFF.

This chain connects TRBV15 to TRBJ1-5, with TRBD1 matching 8 bases. Germline V lookup: CDR1 LNHNV, CDR2 YYDKDF (reference sequence). The CDR3 sequence is 17 residues long. V shed 0 bases, J shed 3 bases, and the junction held 7 bases outside the gene matches. The CDR3 DNA reads TGTGCCACCAGCAGAGATCCGTCAGGGGGCGTCAATCAGCCCCAGCATTTT. Its protein product is CATSRDPSGGVNQPQHF.

This clone appeared many times. This chain joins TRBV27 and TRBJ2-7, with 8 bases matching TRBD2. Trimming cost V 0 bases and J 5 bases; bases outside gene matches: 6. Germline loops: CDR1 MNHEY, CDR2 SMNVEV (reference sequence). The CDR3 runs to 15 residues. CDR3 amino acids: CASSLSVAGYNEQYF. The CDR3 bases are TGTGCCAGCAGTTTATCAGTAGCGGGATACAACGAGCAGTACTTC.

The CDR3 loop reads CASSPDRGYGYTF. For the CDR3, the DNA is TGTGCCAGCTCACCCGACAGGGGGTATGGCTACACCTTC. This chain links TRBV18 with TRBJ1-2; the match to TRBD1 covers 9 bases. The germline CDR1 and CDR2 sequences are KGHSH and LQKENI. V was clipped by 3 bases and J by 5 bases; unmatched bases: 1. There are 13 residues in the CDR3.

This clone was observed a few times. This rearrangement joins TRBV5-4 to TRBJ2-7; D is ambiguous. The CDR3 loop spans 12 amino acids. The V and J ends lost 4 bases and 3 bases respectively, with 8 bases between them. The germline V gene has CDR1 SGHNT and CDR2 YYREEE (reference sequence). The CDR3 region is CASSVDGYEQYF. The CDR3 coding sequence is TGTGCCAGCAGCGTGGACGGCTACGAGCAGTACTTC. Full variable domain (missing parts from reference TRBV5-4 and TRBJ2-7): ETGVTQSPTHLIKTRGQQVTLRCSSQSGHNTVSWYQQALGQGPQFIFQYYREEENGRGNFPPRFSGLQFPNYSSELNVNALELDDSALYLCASSVDGYEQYFGPGTRLTVT.

This clone was seen a few times. The J gene is TRBJ1-1, the V gene TRBV5-6; perhaps TRBD1 as D (6 bases). Germline values: CDR1 SGHDT, CDR2 YYEEEE. This CDR3 spans 13 amino acids. V was clipped by 5 bases and J by 8 bases, with 16 bases between them. The CDR3 sequence is CASSQIQGREAFF. The CDR3 coding sequence is TGTGCCAGCAGTCAGATACAGGGAAGGGAAGCTTTCTTT. The full variable domain, in which reference TRBV5-6 and TRBJ1-1 provide the parts outside the CDR3, is DAGVTQSPTHLIKTRGQQVTLRCSPKSGHDTVSWYQQALGQGPQFIFQYYEEEERQRGNFPDRFSGHQFPNYSSELNVNALLLGDSALYLCASSQIQGREAFFGQGTRLTVV.

The CDR3 DNA is TGTGCCAGCAGCGCCACAGGGGATCAGCCCCAGCATTTT. Protein sequence: CASSATGDQPQHF. The rearrangement links TRBV9 to TRBJ1-5; 7 bases agree with TRBD1. This CDR3 has 13 amino acids. The V and J ends lost 3 bases and 5 bases, in that order; junction bases with no gene match: 2. Per germline, CDR1 SGDLS and CDR2 YYNGEE.

This clone was seen only a few times. The chain carries TRBV27 and TRBJ2-3, with TRBD1 identical over 10 bases. Germline V CDR1 and CDR2: MNHEY, SMNVEV (reference sequence). V lost 5 bases to trimming and J lost 3 bases; unmatched junction nucleotides: 8. The length of the CDR3 is 16 residues. CDR3 sequence (DNA): TGTGCCAGCAGTCCCCGACAGGGGGCTGGAACAGATACGCAGTATTTT. Protein product: CASSPRQGAGTDTQYF.

The V and J genes are TRBV7-2 and TRBJ2-2; 11 nucleotides align to TRBD2. CDR3 length equals 15 residues. J lost 4 bases, V lost 6 bases, and 4 bases had no gene match. Germline V CDR1 and CDR2: SGHTA, FQGNSA. The CDR3 sequence is CASRDGTSGTGELFF. CDR3 coding DNA: TGTGCCAGCAGGGACGGGACTAGCGGCACCGGGGAGCTGTTTTTT.

This clone has just one count. The V and J genes are TRBV3-1 (or the pseudogene TRBV3-2) and TRBJ1-2; 8 bases agree with TRBD1. Per the germline V gene, CDR1 is LGHDT and CDR2 is YNNKEL (reference sequence). The CDR3 extends over 17 amino acids. The J segment lost 5 bases and the V segment lost 4 bases, leaving 15 bases of the junction unmatched. Here the CDR3 DNA reads TGTGCCAGCAGCCGGAGTTCGACAGGGGTAGGATCATATGGCTACACCTTC. Translating it yields CASSRSSTGVGSYGYTF.

This clone has just one count. In DNA form, the CDR3 reads TGTGCCAGCAGCTTGATGGGGAGTACCTACGAGCAGTACTTC. Protein: CASSLMGSTYEQYF. V is TRBV11-2 and J is TRBJ2-7; perhaps TRBD2 as D (5 bases). Germline loops: CDR1 SGHAT, CDR2 FQNNGV. Between the trimmed V and J ends, which lost 3 bases and 2 bases, there was a span of 11 bases. The CDR3 sequence is 14 residues long.